One and the same sample provided the 12 T cell receptor beta chains below, sequenced in a study of cytomegalovirus exposure and HLA in healthy donors. Data came from immunoSEQ multiplex PCR; TCRdb stores just in-frame clones and leaves some out. The sample yields about 140,000 clones, about 83% seen once. The sequenced sample was PBMCs. The receptors derive from a woman aged 25 to 39 in good health and CMV-seronegative.

The rearrangement links TRBV5-1 to TRBJ2-5; D perhaps matches TRBD2 (7 bases). The germline V and J ends were trimmed by 3 bases and 7 bases, with 22 bases remaining between them. Germline V lookup: CDR1 SGHRS, CDR2 YFSETQ. This CDR3 spans 16 amino acids. The chain's CDR3 is CASSSSLGGGLVTQYF. The CDR3 DNA reads as TGCGCCAGCAGCTCCTCCTTAGGGGGGGGGCTTGTGACCCAGTACTTC.

V and J are TRBV6-5 and TRBJ2-7; 11 positions match TRBD2. Germline V lookup: CDR1 MNHEY, CDR2 SVGAGI. V shed 2 bases, J shed 0 bases, and the junction held 0 bases outside the gene matches. The CDR3 consists of 15 residues. The CDR3 bases are TGTGCCAGCAGTTACGGGACTAGCGGCTCCTACGAGCAGTACTTC. Its translation is CASSYGTSGSYEQYF.

This clone has ten or more counts. The rearrangement links TRBV2 to TRBJ1-1; D unresolved. There are 13 residues in the CDR3. CDR1 and CDR2 from the germline V gene are SNHLY and FYNNEI. The V gene lost 8 bases and the J gene lost 0 bases, with 10 bases spanning the gap. The CDR3 loop is CASAAGMNTEAFF. The DNA for the CDR3 is TGTGCCAGCGCGGCGGGAATGAACACTGAAGCTTTCTTT.

This clone appeared once. The gene calls are TRBV14 and TRBJ2-1, with 7 bases aligning to TRBD2. V shed 5 bases, J shed 14 bases, and the junction held 12 bases outside the gene matches. From germline, CDR1 is SGHDN and CDR2 FVKESK. CDR3 length: 13 amino acids. The CDR3 is CASSGRVFGNKFF. CDR3 in DNA: TGTGCCAGCAGCGGGAGGGTTTTTGGGAATAAGTTCTTC.

The chain joins TRBV28 to TRBJ2-7; 8 positions match TRBD2. The CDR3 runs to 14 residues. Germline trimming cut 9 bases from V and 2 bases from J; bases unmatched to any gene: 9. The germline CDR1 and CDR2 sequences are MDHEN and SYDVKM. This CDR3 is CASRGGGITYEQYF. As DNA, the CDR3 is TGTGCCAGTCGAGGCGGGGGGATCACCTACGAGCAGTACTTC.

The chain employs TRBV2 and TRBJ1-1, with 7 bases that match TRBD1. The V gene end was trimmed by 7 bases and the J gene end by 1 base; junction bases not matched to a gene: 6. Germline CDR1 is SNHLY and CDR2 is FYNNEI. CDR3 length equals 14 residues. CDR3 nucleotides: TGTGCCAGCAACTACAGGGGAGGGAACACTGAAGCTTTCTTT. It is translated as CASNYRGGNTEAFF. Complete variable domain (other parts from reference TRBV2 and TRBJ1-1): EPEVTQTPSHQVTQMGQEVILRCVPISNHLYFYWYRQILGQKVEFLVSFYNNEISEKSEIFDDQFSVERPDGSNFTLKIRSTKLEDSAMYFCASNYRGGNTEAFFGQGTRLTVV.

This rearrangement joins TRBV9 to TRBJ2-7, with D possibly being TRBD1 (6 bases). The germline V and J ends were trimmed by 4 bases and 2 bases, with 13 bases remaining between them. The CDR3 is 14 residues long. CDR1 is SGDLS, CDR2 YYNGEE, per germline. The CDR3 region is CASSTQTGPYEQYF. CDR3 coding DNA: TGTGCCAGCAGCACCCAGACAGGACCCTACGAGCAGTACTTC.

This clone is a singleton in its sample. V and J are TRBV7-2 and TRBJ2-1, with D perhaps matching TRBD2 (6 bases). Germline V gene sequence: CDR1 SGHTA, CDR2 FQGNSA. This CDR3 comprises 14 residues. V lost 5 bases and J lost 6, with 14 bases in between. CDR3 in amino acids: CASSPGGARNEQFF. The CDR3, as DNA: TGTGCCAGCAGCCCCGGCGGGGCTCGCAATGAGCAGTTCTTC.

This chain uses TRBV29-1 with TRBJ2-1, with D perhaps TRBD1 (5 bases). The CDR3 has 14 amino acids. Trimming took 7 bases from V and 4 from J, leaving 17 bases between them. The germline V gene encodes CDR1 SQVTM and CDR2 ANQGSEA. The CDR3 region has the DNA TGCAGCGGGACCCGGACACGATCTTACAATGAGCAGTTCTTC. Protein product: CSGTRTRSYNEQFF.

The rearrangement links TRBV5-1 to TRBJ1-2; D gene ambiguous. The V end was cut by 0 bases, the J end by 2 bases, with 5 bases between. Germline CDR1 is SGHRS and CDR2 is YFSETQ. This CDR3 contains 13 residues. For the CDR3, the DNA is TGCGCCAGCAGCTTGGAACTGAACTATGGCTACACCTTC. Translating gives CASSLELNYGYTF. The variable domain in full, completed from reference TRBV5-1 and TRBJ1-2, reads KAGVTQTPRYLIKTRGQQVTLSCSPISGHRSVSWYQQTPGQGLQFLFEYFSETQRNKGNFPGRFSGRQFSNSRSEMNVSTLELGDSALYLCASSLELNYGYTFGSGTRLTVV.

This rearrangement joins TRBV7-6 to TRBJ1-6, with 10 bases lining up with TRBD1. The CDR3 has 14 residues. The germline gives CDR1 SGHVS, CDR2 FNYEAQ. With 4 bases clipped from V and 6 bases from J, the junction kept 0 bases outside the gene matches. The CDR3 DNA follows: TGTGCCAGCAGCTGGACAGGGGGTAATTCACCCCTCCACTTT. Its translation is CASSWTGGNSPLHF.

J is TRBJ1-2 and V is TRBV4-1, with D unresolved. The germline V gene has CDR1 MGHRA and CDR2 YSYEKL. The CDR3 runs to 14 residues. V was shortened by 3 bases and J by 0 bases, with 8 bases between the two germline ends. The CDR3 spells CASSQSGTNYGYTF. The CDR3 coding sequence is TGCGCCAGCAGCCAGTCCGGGACTAACTATGGCTACACCTTC.